The next 15 T cell receptor beta chains were all read from a single sample in a study of response to subunit inactivated influenza vaccine. Each CDR3 protein gets one entry after TCRdb re-called the RT-PCR reads with MiXCR. The sample yields some 550,000 distinct CDR3 sequences, 20% to 25% seen once. The same data also went into a second study, on T cells expressing NK-cell markers. From that paper: Making the TCR beta cDNA relied on 5'RACE template switching with UMIs.

Sample: CD4+ T cells sorted from PBMCs, taken 11 to 12 days after vaccination. Source of these receptors: a man in his fifties or sixties who received an inactivated influenza vaccine.

The chain carries TRBV20-1 and TRBJ2-5, with D possibly matching TRBD2 (5 bases). This CDR3 has 12 residues. V was pared by 7 bases and J by 4 bases, with 13 bases between. The germline CDR1 and CDR2 sequences are DFQATT and SNEGSKA (reference sequence). CDR3 sequence reads: CSGVGVGETQYF. The DNA for the CDR3 is TGCAGTGGTGTGGGAGTGGGAGAGACCCAGTACTTC.

This clonotype was observed at least ten times. The chain recombines TRBV9 with TRBJ2-1; 8 bases align to TRBD2. This CDR3 spans 19 amino acids. The V gene's germline CDR1 is SGDLS and CDR2 YYNGEE. V lost 8 bases to trimming and J lost 0 bases; unmatched junction nucleotides: 19. CDR3 nucleotides: TGTGCCAGTAAATCATCCGGGGGTCGGGGGGGAGCCTCCTACAATGAGCAGTTCTTC. It encodes CASKSSGGRGGASYNEQFF. Looking up the rest from reference TRBV9 and TRBJ2-1 gives the full variable domain: DSGVTQTPKHLITATGQRVTLRCSPRSGDLSVYWYQQSLDQGLQFLIQYYNGEERAKGNILERFSAQQFPDLHSELNLSSLELGDSALYFCASKSSGGRGGASYNEQFFGPGTRLTVL.

The V gene is TRBV12-3 or TRBV12-4, the J gene TRBJ2-4; D tentatively fits TRBD1 or TRBD2 (7 bases each). V shed 5 bases and J shed 7 bases, with 12 bases lying between them. This CDR3 spans 13 amino acids. For the CDR3, the DNA is TGTGCCAGCAGTGGGAGGGGGCTGAACATTCAGTACTTC. Encoded protein: CASSGRGLNIQYF.

This clonotype was counted only a few times. This sequence joins TRBV6-1 and TRBJ1-6; D is undetermined. V dropped 1 base and J dropped 9 bases, with 7 bases sitting between them. This CDR3 has 13 amino acids. Germline lookup yields CDR1 MNHNS and CDR2 SASEGT. CDR3 protein: CASSEVRGSPLHF. The CDR3 bases are TGTGCCAGCAGTGAAGTTCGGGGTTCACCCCTCCACTTT.

The V gene is TRBV7-2, the J gene TRBJ2-3; D is unresolved. This CDR3 spans 13 amino acids. Trimming removed 4 bases from V and 6 bases from J, with 11 bases in between. Germline V CDR1 and CDR2: SGHTA, FQGNSA. The CDR3: CASSSRPPDTQYF. The CDR3 DNA follows: TGTGCCAGCAGCTCAAGGCCTCCCGATACGCAGTATTTT.

The rearrangement joins TRBV20-1 to TRBJ2-5; a possible D gene is TRBD1 (6 bases). The CDR3 is 13 residues long. Trimming took 3 bases from V and 3 from J, leaving 11 bases between them. The germline gives CDR1 DFQATT, CDR2 SNEGSKA (reference sequence). CDR3 region: CSASLGAKETQYF. The CDR3 DNA is TGCAGTGCTAGCTTGGGGGCGAAAGAGACCCAGTACTTC.

This clonotype came up a few times. This rearrangement joins TRBV7-2 to TRBJ1-3; possibly TRBD1 for D (5 bases). V gave up 0 bases and J gave up 4 bases, with 13 bases separating them. This CDR3 region has 16 residues. Germline V gives CDR1 SGHTA, CDR2 FQGNSA. The CDR3 region has the DNA TGTGCCAGCAGCTTAGCGCCCCAGGGAGCCGGAAACACCATATATTTT. Translated: CASSLAPQGAGNTIYF.

The rearrangement links TRBV10-3 to TRBJ2-1; 10 bases align to TRBD2. The ends lost 4 bases at V and 8 bases at J; junction bases unmatched: 8. This CDR3 contains 15 residues. Germline-derived CDR1 and CDR2 are ENHRY and SYGVKD. This CDR3 reads CAISARSGGAYEQFF. The CDR3 region has the DNA TGTGCCATCAGTGCTCGAAGCGGGGGGGCGTATGAGCAGTTCTTC.

The sample holds a few counts of this clonotype. This rearrangement joins TRBV6-2 or TRBV6-3 to TRBJ2-7; TRBD1 is a possible D gene (6 bases). The germline V and J ends were trimmed by 7 bases and 3 bases, with 19 bases remaining between them. Germline-derived CDR1 and CDR2 are MNHEY and SVGEGT. CDR3 length equals 15 residues. The CDR3 loop is CASTRALGQIYEQYF. CDR3 sequence (DNA): TGTGCCAGCACCAGGGCCCTTGGACAGATCTACGAGCAGTACTTC.

CDR3 DNA sequence: TGTGCCAGCAGCCCCCCGGGGGCAGCCAAAAACATTCAGTACTTC. Its translation: CASSPPGAAKNIQYF. The chain has TRBV6-2 or TRBV6-3 and TRBJ2-4; TRBD1 or TRBD2 may be the D gene (6 bases each). V lost 6 bases and J 0 bases, leaving 12 bases between the germline ends. The CDR3 spans 15 residues. Germline lookup yields CDR1 MNHEY and CDR2 SVGEGT.

The count of this clonotype is one. CDR3 in amino acids: CAWNPNTDTQYF. The CDR3, as DNA: TGTGCCTGGAACCCAAACACAGATACGCAGTATTTT. The genes are TRBV30 and TRBJ2-3, with D hard to call. Trimming pared 4 bases from V and 2 bases from J, leaving 7 bases between. CDR3 length: 12 amino acids. Germline CDR1 is GTSNPN and CDR2 is SVGIG (reference sequence). The full variable domain, with the rest looked up from reference TRBV30 and TRBJ2-3, is SQTIHQWPATLVQPVGSPLSLECTVEGTSNPNLYWYRQAAGRGLQLLFYSVGIGQISSEVPQNLSASRPQDRQFILSSKKLLLSDSGFYLCAWNPNTDTQYFGPGTRLTVL.

This clonotype was observed a handful of times. The V gene is TRBV4-1, the J gene TRBJ2-5; TRBD2 matches 15 bases. The V segment lost 4 bases and the J segment 9 bases; nucleotides outside the gene matches: 12. The CDR3 has 17 residues. CDR1 is MGHRA, CDR2 YSYEKL, per germline. The CDR3 here is CASSLTWTSGGGVAQYF. CDR3 nucleotides: TGCGCCAGCAGCCTCACATGGACTAGCGGGGGGGGAGTCGCCCAGTACTTC.

The chain has TRBV29-1 and TRBJ2-1, with a tentative D call TRBD2 (5 bases). The V gene lost 4 bases and the J gene lost 8 bases, with 9 bases spanning the gap. Per the germline V gene, CDR1 is SQVTM and CDR2 is ANQGSEA. The CDR3 consists of 11 residues. The CDR3 reads CSVVLVDEQFF. The CDR3 DNA follows: TGCAGCGTTGTACTAGTAGATGAGCAGTTCTTC.

The chain uses TRBV20-1 and TRBJ2-7; 8 bases are shared with TRBD1. There are 14 residues in the CDR3. V gave up 5 bases and J gave up 0 bases; unmatched junction bases: 6. Germline V lookup: CDR1 DFQATT, CDR2 SNEGSKA (reference sequence). As DNA, the CDR3 is TGCAGTGCTCGACGGACAGGGCCCTCCTACGAGCAGTACTTC. Translated, it gives CSARRTGPSYEQYF.

This clonotype appeared a single time. This chain uses TRBV4-3 with TRBJ1-4, with a tentative D call TRBD1 (6 bases). Germline CDR1 is LGHNA and CDR2 is YSLEER. V lost 3 bases to trimming and J lost 7 bases, with 18 bases between them. The CDR3 runs to 16 residues. CDR3 region: CASSHSAGAYGEKLFF. The CDR3 nucleotides are TGCGCCAGCAGCCATTCAGCGGGGGCGTATGGTGAAAAACTGTTTTTT.